This T cell receptor beta chain stems from a study of response to subunit inactivated influenza vaccine (dated by TCRdb to 2016 to 2019). The study in broad terms: To follow how T cells responded to a trivalent subunit inactivated influenza vaccine, the researchers relied on deep quantitative profiling of the T cell receptor repertoire. Paper-wide results and their limitations: According to the authors, only a limited number of new T cells may be recruited by each seasonal influenza vaccination.

The CDR3 holds 14 amino acids from the cysteine to the phenylalanine. The sequence is cut down to CDR3 DNA, 42 bases in frame from base 1. The germline V gene (reference sequence) supplies CDR1 MNHEY and CDR2 SMNVEV. V was cut back by 2 bases and J by 1 base, leaving a gap of 8 bases between them. This clonotype was observed at least ten times. The antigen this receptor binds is unknown. The sample holds no much larger clone one base away, and base qualities are not on file. Receptor amplification or capture employed RT-PCR. Sequencing was carried out with an Illumina HiSeq 2500. The public reads were run again by TCRdb, first through fastp at Q25 and then through MiXCR, and only productive beta chains were kept. A single entry per CDR3 protein holds the most common genes and DNA from its merged rows. This sample comprises over 750,000 distinct CDR3 sequences, around 20% of them detected only once. The ten largest clones represent 10% to 13% of the sample.

Sequences were derived from PBMCs from blood, sampled about 5 days after vaccination. The chain employs TRBV27 and TRBJ1-1; no D gene can be assigned with confidence. This TCR came from a man aged 45-65 years who received an inactivated influenza vaccine. Donor details come from another sample of the same person, matched by shared clones. The bases are TGTGCCAGCAGTTTAGGATGGGGGAACACTGAAGCTTTCTTT. It is translated as CASSLGWGNTEAFF.